The rows below give T cell receptor beta chains drawn from one sample of a study of blood T cell repertoires in COVID-19. Profiled with immunoSEQ multiplex PCR; TCRdb holds only in-frame clones, not every one. Here the sample spans 230,000 or so clones, 85% to 90% being singletons. Sequenced: peripheral blood. Every receptor here comes from a woman aged 40 to 50 who had recovered from COVID-19. Each CDR3 is given with its conserved first and last residue. Fields, in order: V gene, CDR3 length, clone size, J gene, D gene, CDR3 DNA, CDR3 protein. A D gene is named only where the DNA matches it firmly. Only some rows state a clone size, as once, few, many or a class for expanded clones.

V gene: TRBV15; CDR3 length: 15; clone size: NA; J gene: TRBJ1-5; D gene: TRBD1; CDR3 DNA: TGTGCCACCAGCAAAACACGGGACAGGGGTGAGCCCCAGCATTTT; CDR3 protein: CATSKTRDRGEPQHF
V gene: TRBV5-1; CDR3 length: 16; clone size: NA; J gene: TRBJ2-3; D gene: TRBD2; CDR3 DNA: TGCGCCAGCAGCTTTGCTAGCGGGGGGGGAACAGATACGCAGTATTTT; CDR3 protein: CASSFASGGGTDTQYF
V gene: TRBV27; CDR3 length: 15; clone size: NA; J gene: TRBJ2-1; D gene: TRBD1; CDR3 DNA: TGTGCCAGCAGTTTTGGACAGGAGGCCTACAATGAGCAGTTCTTC; CDR3 protein: CASSFGQEAYNEQFF
V gene: TRBV9; CDR3 length: 17; clone size: NA; J gene: TRBJ2-1; D gene: TRBD2; CDR3 DNA: TGTGCCAGCAGCCCAAGCCCCGGGACTAGGGCCTACAATGAGCAGTTCTTC; CDR3 protein: CASSPSPGTRAYNEQFF
V gene: TRBV7-2; CDR3 length: 18; clone size: NA; J gene: TRBJ2-1; D gene: TRBD2; CDR3 DNA: TGTGCCAGCAGCTTATTCCTGGGGACTAGCGGCCCCTACAATGAGCAGTTCTTC; CDR3 protein: CASSLFLGTSGPYNEQFF
V gene: TRBV7-9; CDR3 length: 13; clone size: NA; J gene: TRBJ1-1; D gene: TRBD1; CDR3 DNA: TGTGCCAGCAGCTGGGACAGGGAAACTGAAGCTTTCTTT; CDR3 protein: CASSWDRETEAFF
V gene: TRBV28; CDR3 length: 16; clone size: NA; J gene: TRBJ1-2; D gene: NA; CDR3 DNA: TGTGCCAGCAGAGACCCATGGTTGGGAGGCTACTATGGCTACACCTTC; CDR3 protein: CASRDPWLGGYYGYTF
V gene: TRBV9; CDR3 length: 15; clone size: once; J gene: TRBJ1-5; D gene: NA; CDR3 DNA: TGTGCCAGCAGCGTAGCTCCGGGGGGCAATCAGCCCCAGCATTTT; CDR3 protein: CASSVAPGGNQPQHF
V gene: TRBV5-1; CDR3 length: 17; clone size: few; J gene: TRBJ1-1; D gene: TRBD1; CDR3 DNA: TGCGCCAGCAGAACCGGGACAGGGGCACCATCGGGGAATGAAGCTTTCTTT; CDR3 protein: CASRTGTGAPSGNEAFF
V gene: TRBV28; CDR3 length: 16; clone size: NA; J gene: TRBJ1-5; D gene: NA; CDR3 DNA: TGTGCCAGCAGTCCCACTCCGGGAATTAGCAATCAGCCCCAGCATTTT; CDR3 protein: CASSPTPGISNQPQHF
V gene: TRBV2; CDR3 length: 14; clone size: NA; J gene: TRBJ1-6; D gene: NA; CDR3 DNA: TGTGCCAGCAGCCGGGACATGTATAATTCACCCCTCCACTTT; CDR3 protein: CASSRDMYNSPLHF
V gene: TRBV19; CDR3 length: 18; clone size: NA; J gene: TRBJ2-3; D gene: TRBD2; CDR3 DNA: TGTGCCAGTAGTGAGGGACTAGCGGGGGGCACTAGCACAGATACGCAGTATTTT; CDR3 protein: CASSEGLAGGTSTDTQYF
V gene: TRBV6-5; CDR3 length: 12; clone size: NA; J gene: TRBJ1-1; D gene: TRBD1; CDR3 DNA: TGTGCCAGCAGTACAGGGGGCACTGAAGCTTTCTTT; CDR3 protein: CASSTGGTEAFF
V gene: TRBV25-1; CDR3 length: 15; clone size: NA; J gene: TRBJ2-5; D gene: NA; CDR3 DNA: TGTGCCAGCAGTGACCCCCGGGACATCCAAGAGACCCAGTACTTC; CDR3 protein: CASSDPRDIQETQYF
V gene: TRBV7-6; CDR3 length: 15; clone size: NA; J gene: TRBJ2-3; D gene: TRBD2; CDR3 DNA: TGTGCCAGCAGCTTGTTAGCGGGAGGGCAAGATACGCAGTATTTT; CDR3 protein: CASSLLAGGQDTQYF
V gene: TRBV3-1/TRBV3-2; CDR3 length: 16; clone size: NA; J gene: TRBJ2-3; D gene: NA; CDR3 DNA: TGTGCCAGCAGCCTTTGGGGGGGCGGTAGCACAGATACGCAGTATTTT; CDR3 protein: CASSLWGGGSTDTQYF
V gene: TRBV24-1; CDR3 length: 16; clone size: NA; J gene: TRBJ1-4; D gene: NA; CDR3 DNA: TGTGCCACCAGTGATTCTGCCACACGGGATAATGAAAAACTGTTTTTT; CDR3 protein: CATSDSATRDNEKLFF
V gene: TRBV10-1; CDR3 length: 12; clone size: NA; J gene: TRBJ1-1; D gene: NA; CDR3 DNA: TGCGCCAGCAGTGACCCACAGGGCCGTGCTTTCTTT; CDR3 protein: CASSDPQGRAFF
V gene: TRBV7-9; CDR3 length: 14; clone size: few; J gene: TRBJ2-1; D gene: NA; CDR3 DNA: TGTGCCAGCAGCCCCCTAGGGGTATACAATGAGCAGTTCTTC; CDR3 protein: CASSPLGVYNEQFF
V gene: TRBV3-1/TRBV3-2; CDR3 length: 17; clone size: NA; J gene: TRBJ1-3; D gene: NA; CDR3 DNA: TGTGCCAGCAGCCCCCGGGGGAGACACCAGAATGGAAACACCATATATTTT; CDR3 protein: CASSPRGRHQNGNTIYF
V gene: TRBV18; CDR3 length: 13; clone size: NA; J gene: TRBJ1-5; D gene: NA; CDR3 DNA: TGTGCCAGCTCACACCGGTTTAATCAGCCCCAGCATTTT; CDR3 protein: CASSHRFNQPQHF
V gene: TRBV9; CDR3 length: 15; clone size: NA; J gene: TRBJ2-3; D gene: TRBD2; CDR3 DNA: TGTGCCAGCAGCGTAGAAGGGACTAGAACAGATACGCAGTATTTT; CDR3 protein: CASSVEGTRTDTQYF
V gene: TRBV3-1/TRBV3-2; CDR3 length: 14; clone size: NA; J gene: TRBJ1-5; D gene: NA; CDR3 DNA: TGTGCCAGCAGCACAACGAGGGCGGGTCAGCCCCAGCATTTT; CDR3 protein: CASSTTRAGQPQHF
V gene: TRBV5-4; CDR3 length: 12; clone size: NA; J gene: TRBJ1-2; D gene: TRBD1; CDR3 DNA: TGTGCCAGCAGCTGGGACAGGGGCCTCTACACCTTC; CDR3 protein: CASSWDRGLYTF
V gene: TRBV6-5; CDR3 length: 15; clone size: NA; J gene: TRBJ1-2; D gene: TRBD1; CDR3 DNA: TGTGCCAGCAGTTACTTACAGGGGGTTGTGTATGGCTACACCTTC; CDR3 protein: CASSYLQGVVYGYTF
V gene: TRBV2; CDR3 length: 16; clone size: NA; J gene: TRBJ2-3; D gene: TRBD2; CDR3 DNA: TGTGCCAGCAGTGGCGATGGGTGGCTAGCGGGAGATACGCAGTATTTT; CDR3 protein: CASSGDGWLAGDTQYF
V gene: TRBV5-6; CDR3 length: 15; clone size: NA; J gene: TRBJ2-5; D gene: TRBD2; CDR3 DNA: TGTGCCAGCAGCTTGCCCCGGGGGGGTCAAGAGACCCAGTACTTC; CDR3 protein: CASSLPRGGQETQYF
V gene: TRBV2; CDR3 length: 15; clone size: NA; J gene: TRBJ2-1; D gene: TRBD1; CDR3 DNA: TGTGCCAGCAGTGAGGCGGGACAGGGGCGGAATGAGCAGTTCTTC; CDR3 protein: CASSEAGQGRNEQFF
V gene: TRBV7-6; CDR3 length: 15; clone size: NA; J gene: TRBJ2-1; D gene: TRBD1; CDR3 DNA: TGTGCCAGCAGCTCATCCTGGACAGGGGGGGATGAGCAGTTCTTC; CDR3 protein: CASSSSWTGGDEQFF
V gene: TRBV9; CDR3 length: 15; clone size: once; J gene: TRBJ1-2; D gene: NA; CDR3 DNA: TGTGCCAGCAGCGTAGCCCTGGGAGAAGGTGACGGCTACACCTTC; CDR3 protein: CASSVALGEGDGYTF
V gene: TRBV3-1/TRBV3-2; CDR3 length: 15; clone size: NA; J gene: TRBJ2-3; D gene: TRBD2; CDR3 DNA: TGTGCCAGCAGCCAAGATCCCCGGGGGGGATATACGCAGTATTTT; CDR3 protein: CASSQDPRGGYTQYF
V gene: TRBV9; CDR3 length: 16; clone size: once; J gene: TRBJ1-1; D gene: TRBD1; CDR3 DNA: TGTGCCAGCAGCCCACGGGACAGGGGTTTGTTGACTGAAGCTTTCTTT; CDR3 protein: CASSPRDRGLLTEAFF
V gene: TRBV6-4; CDR3 length: 15; clone size: once; J gene: TRBJ2-3; D gene: TRBD2; CDR3 DNA: TGTGCCAGCAGTGACGGCGGGGGGGCCACAGATACGCAGTATTTT; CDR3 protein: CASSDGGGATDTQYF
V gene: TRBV24-1; CDR3 length: 15; clone size: few; J gene: TRBJ1-1; D gene: NA; CDR3 DNA: TGTGCCACCAGTGATTCCACTAGACAGGATGGGGAAGCTTTCTTT; CDR3 protein: CATSDSTRQDGEAFF
V gene: TRBV25-1; CDR3 length: 15; clone size: few; J gene: TRBJ1-2; D gene: NA; CDR3 DNA: TGTGCCAGCAGTGAATATTACCAGTCTAACTATGGCTACACCTTC; CDR3 protein: CASSEYYQSNYGYTF
V gene: TRBV9; CDR3 length: 16; clone size: NA; J gene: TRBJ1-2; D gene: TRBD1; CDR3 DNA: TGTGCCAGCAGCCCAGGAGGTCCAGGGGGCAACTATGGCTACACCTTC; CDR3 protein: CASSPGGPGGNYGYTF
V gene: TRBV2; CDR3 length: 13; clone size: NA; J gene: TRBJ1-6; D gene: NA; CDR3 DNA: TGTGCCAGCAGTTTGGGACAAACTTCACCCCTCCACTTT; CDR3 protein: CASSLGQTSPLHF
V gene: TRBV3-1/TRBV3-2; CDR3 length: 14; clone size: NA; J gene: TRBJ2-3; D gene: NA; CDR3 DNA: TGTGCCAGCAGCCAAGAAGCTTCGGTAGCAATGCAGTATTTT; CDR3 protein: CASSQEASVAMQYF
V gene: TRBV30; CDR3 length: 14; clone size: NA; J gene: TRBJ1-3; D gene: TRBD1; CDR3 DNA: TGTGCCTGGAGTAGGACAGGCTCTGGAAACACCATATATTTT; CDR3 protein: CAWSRTGSGNTIYF
V gene: TRBV7-2; CDR3 length: 16; clone size: NA; J gene: TRBJ1-5; D gene: TRBD1; CDR3 DNA: TGTGCCAGCAGCACTCTGACAGGGTCGATAGGACAGCCCCAGCATTTT; CDR3 protein: CASSTLTGSIGQPQHF
V gene: TRBV9; CDR3 length: 16; clone size: NA; J gene: TRBJ2-1; D gene: TRBD2; CDR3 DNA: TGTGCCAGCAGCGTATCTACTAGCGGGCTATACAATGAGCAGTTCTTC; CDR3 protein: CASSVSTSGLYNEQFF
V gene: TRBV19; CDR3 length: 15; clone size: NA; J gene: TRBJ2-2; D gene: NA; CDR3 DNA: NA; CDR3 protein: CASTSAGDFSGELFF
V gene: TRBV5-5; CDR3 length: 15; clone size: NA; J gene: TRBJ2-5; D gene: NA; CDR3 DNA: TGTGCCAGCTCCCCAACCGGTTACAGCCAAGAGACCCAGTACTTC; CDR3 protein: CASSPTGYSQETQYF
V gene: TRBV5-1; CDR3 length: 13; clone size: NA; J gene: TRBJ2-1; D gene: TRBD2; CDR3 DNA: TGCGCCAGCAGCGTACGGGGGGACAATGAGCAGTTCTTC; CDR3 protein: CASSVRGDNEQFF
V gene: TRBV6-5; CDR3 length: 14; clone size: NA; J gene: TRBJ2-5; D gene: NA; CDR3 DNA: TGTGCCAGCAAGGGGGGGGTGTACCAAGAGACCCAGTACTTC; CDR3 protein: CASKGGVYQETQYF